The 20 T cell receptor beta chains below all came from one sample that was sequenced in a study of post-analysis software for immune sequencing data. The antigens these receptors bind are not known. Study-wide results and limits: Controls had lower frequencies than patients of about 5 TRBV segments, which included TRBV5-6, TRBV5-1 and TRBV20-1.

Researchers reported that TCR beta cDNA libraries carried unique molecular identifiers. TCRdb reprocessed the PCR reads with MiXCR, giving one entry per CDR3 protein. The table has about 540,000 distinct CDR3 sequences, around 36% seen once. Material: blood. The receptors shown here come from a girl aged 2 to 17 with multiple sclerosis.

The genes are TRBV4-1 and TRBJ2-3; 7 bases fit TRBD2. V lost 1 base and J lost 5; bases outside the gene matches: 12. The CDR3 length is 17 residues. In germline, CDR1 is MGHRA, CDR2 YSYEKL. CDR3 region: CASSQGMTAGVKDTQYF. The DNA of the CDR3 is TGCGCCAGCAGCCAAGGGATGACGGCGGGGGTGAAAGATACGCAGTATTTT.

The chain links TRBV29-1 to TRBJ1-5, with D possibly being TRBD1 (5 bases). V lost 5 bases to trimming and J lost 1 base, with 6 bases between them. Germline loops: CDR1 SQVTM, CDR2 ANQGSEA. This CDR3 is built from 12 residues. The CDR3 spells CSVRDSNQPQHF. CDR3 nucleotides: TGCAGCGTTCGGGACAGCAATCAGCCCCAGCATTTT.

This clonotype was found many times. V gene TRBV5-1 combines with J gene TRBJ2-7, with 10 bases that match TRBD1. J was trimmed by 5 bases and V by 1 base; bases with no gene match: 3. Germline loops: CDR1 SGHRS, CDR2 YFSETQ. CDR3 size: 14 residues. This CDR3 is CASSLRDRGNEQYF. The CDR3 bases are TGCGCCAGCAGCTTGCGGGACAGGGGTAACGAGCAGTACTTC.

This chain joins TRBV6-1 and TRBJ1-1, with a weak D call TRBD1 (5 bases). Germline CDR1 is MNHNS and CDR2 is SASEGT. V was shortened by 6 bases and J by 6 bases, with 20 bases between the two germline ends. CDR3 length: 15 residues. This CDR3 reads CASRGLGWLGAEAFF. CDR3 in DNA: TGTGCCAGCAGGGGATTGGGCTGGTTGGGGGCTGAAGCTTTCTTT.

This clonotype was counted a single time. The V gene is TRBV6-6, the J gene TRBJ2-3; unclear D gene. The V end lost 5 bases, the J end lost 2 bases, and 11 bases lay between the germline ends. CDR1 is MNHNY and CDR2 is SVGAGI in the germline V gene (reference sequence). This CDR3 has 14 amino acids. CDR3 DNA sequence: TGTGCCAGCAGTCCCCCTAGGGACACAGATACGCAGTATTTT. Amino acid sequence: CASSPPRDTDTQYF.

The rearrangement joins TRBV7-8 to TRBJ1-2; 8 bases are a match to TRBD1. The CDR3 has 16 amino acids. Germline trimming cut 3 bases from V and 4 bases from J; bases unmatched to any gene: 10. Germline loops: CDR1 SGHVS, CDR2 FQNEAQ. CDR3 residues: CASSFTSGGEVYGYTF. The CDR3 DNA follows: TGTGCCAGCAGCTTCACGTCAGGGGGCGAGGTCTATGGCTACACCTTC.

This chain connects TRBV15 to TRBJ2-7, with D tentatively TRBD1 (5 bases). The germline V and J ends were trimmed by 5 bases and 1 base, with 18 bases remaining between them. This CDR3 is built from 16 residues. Germline values: CDR1 LNHNV, CDR2 YYDKDF (reference sequence). The CDR3: CATSRNRGRISYEQYF. As DNA, the CDR3 is TGTGCCACCAGCCGTAATAGGGGTCGGATTTCCTACGAGCAGTACTTC.

The chain has TRBV11-2 and TRBJ2-4; either TRBD1 or TRBD2 may supply D (6 bases each). This CDR3 is 15 amino acids long. The V gene lost 4 bases and the J gene lost 6 bases, with 16 bases spanning the gap. From germline, CDR1 is SGHAT and CDR2 FQNNGV. Here the CDR3 reads CASSYGTGARNIQYF. Written as DNA, the CDR3 is TGTGCCAGCAGCTATGGGACGGGGGCTAGAAACATTCAGTACTTC.

This sequence joins TRBV6-2 or TRBV6-3 and TRBJ2-4; the match to TRBD2 covers 7 bases. Gene TRBJ2-7 matches the end of the DNA better, so the J call may be wrong. Germline CDR1 MNHEY, CDR2 SVGEGT. The CDR3 runs to 13 residues. The CDR3, as DNA: TGTGCCAGCAGTTACGGCGCTAGCGGCGAGCAGTACTTC. Residues: CASSYGASGEQYF.

This chain connects TRBV20-1 to TRBJ2-7; 10 bases are a match to TRBD2. CDR3 length: 13 amino acids. CDR1 is DFQATT and CDR2 is SNEGSKA in the germline V gene (reference sequence). V was clipped by 6 bases and J by 2 bases; unmatched bases: 4. CDR3 sequence: CSAISGGPYEQYF. In DNA, the CDR3 is TGCAGTGCCATTAGCGGGGGGCCCTACGAGCAGTACTTC.

This clonotype was picked up many times. At one boundary the junction diverges from the germline segment, which might be a read error. The rearrangement joins TRBV5-1 to TRBJ2-3; D remains ambiguous. Germline-derived CDR1 and CDR2 are SGHRS and YFSETQ. CDR3 size: 12 residues. This CDR3 is CASSSLTDTQYF. CDR3 nucleotides: TGTGCCAGCAGTTCCCTCACAGATACGCAGTATTTT.

The J gene is TRBJ1-5, the V gene TRBV6-2 or TRBV6-3; D is undetermined. CDR1 and CDR2 (germline): MNHEY, SVGEGT. CDR3 size: 15 residues. Trimming shortened V by 6 bases and J by 4 bases, and 16 bases separated the two germline ends. The CDR3 DNA sequence: TGTGCCAGCAGCGCTCACTCGGACTGGAATCAGCCCCAGCATTTT. Translated, it gives CASSAHSDWNQPQHF.

The chain carries TRBV6-6 and TRBJ1-1; tentative D call: TRBD1 (6 bases). V was cut by 3 bases and J by 6 bases, with 23 bases left in between. The CDR3 spans 17 residues. Germline-derived CDR1 and CDR2 are MNHNY and SVGAGI (reference sequence). The CDR3, as DNA: TGTGCCAGCAGTTATCGGCCCCACAGGGCCCCCGGAGCTGAAGCTTTCTTT. It specifies CASSYRPHRAPGAEAFF.

Remarks on this clonotype: One junction end does not reproduce the germline sequence, and a read error may be involved. This sequence joins TRBV18 and TRBJ2-1; D perhaps matches TRBD2 (6 bases). The CDR3 is 15 amino acids. The germline CDR1 and CDR2 sequences are KGHSH and LQKENI. CDR3 DNA: TGTGCCAACTCAATCGGGGGAGGCCAGGGCCATGAGCAGTTCTTC. It is translated as CANSIGGGQGHEQFF.

The chain is built from TRBV29-1 and TRBJ1-1; D is unclear. The CDR3 runs 11 residues. CDR1 is SQVTM and CDR2 is ANQGSEA in the germline V gene. V was clipped by 5 bases and J by 5 bases, with 9 bases between them. CDR3 bases: TGCAGCGTTACAGTTTTAACTGAAGCTTTCTTT. Translation: CSVTVLTEAFF. Using reference TRBV29-1 and TRBJ1-1 for the parts outside the CDR3, the full variable domain is SAVISQKPSRDICQRGTSLTIQCQVDSQVTMMFWYRQQPGQSLTLIATANQGSEATYESGFVIDKFPISRPNLTFSTLTVSNMSPEDSSIYLCSVTVLTEAFFGQGTRLTVV.

This clonotype came up a few times. The chain is built from TRBV10-3 and TRBJ1-1; D is perhaps TRBD1 (6 bases). CDR1 is ENHRY and CDR2 is SYGVKD in the germline V gene. CDR3 length: 13 residues. Trimming shortened V by 10 bases and J by 2 bases, and 14 bases separated the two germline ends. Here the CDR3 reads CATQQGQNTEAFF. The CDR3 nucleotides read TGTGCCACCCAGCAGGGGCAAAACACTGAAGCTTTCTTT.

This clonotype has only a few counts. The V and J genes are TRBV11-1 and TRBJ2-7; 11 bases are shared with TRBD2. The CDR3 extends over 14 amino acids. V was pared by 8 bases and J by 1 base, with 4 bases of the junction left unmatched. The germline gives CDR1 SGHAT, CDR2 FQDESV (reference sequence). DNA of the CDR3: TGTGCCAGCGCCCGGACTAGCGGGTCCTACGAGCAGTACTTC. Translated: CASARTSGSYEQYF.

This rearrangement joins TRBV6-5 to TRBJ1-5, with D unresolved. This CDR3 contains 16 residues. The V gene's germline CDR1 is MNHEY and CDR2 SVGAGI. The ends were cut back, 6 bases at V and 1 base at J, with 16 bases in the middle. The CDR3 bases are TGTGCCAGCAGCCACCAACCTATACGGAGCAATCAGCCCCAGCATTTT. Translation: CASSHQPIRSNQPQHF.

V usage is TRBV4-2 and J usage is TRBJ2-3, with 13 bases fitting TRBD2. The CDR3 length is 15 residues. Germline V gene lookup returns CDR1 LGHNA and CDR2 YNFKEQ. V gave up 7 bases and J gave up 5 bases; unmatched junction bases: 6. The CDR3 DNA reads as TGTGCCAGCACCACTAGCGGGGGGGCAGGAGATACGCAGTATTTT. It yields the protein CASTTSGGAGDTQYF.

V gene TRBV12-5 combines with J gene TRBJ2-7; D unclear. The J call is doubtful: the DNA matches TRBJ2-5 better. This CDR3 has 11 amino acids. Germline-derived CDR1 and CDR2 are LGHNT and FRNRAP. This CDR3 is CASAMGETQYF. The CDR3 coding sequence is TGTGCTAGTGCGATGGGGGAGACCCAGTACTTC.